The subject of this entry is one TCR beta chain. This clone has more than one count but fewer than ten. Its antigen remains undetermined. It has no much larger one-base neighbor in the sample; base qualities were not kept. The sample comes from a study of technical replicates of blood from a handful of donors (dated 2017 in TCRdb). The library was prepared using the immunoSEQ multiplex PCR assay. As stored in TCRdb, this immuneACCESS dataset retains in-frame rearrangements with V and J assigned. A fraction of the clones does not appear; measured against another copy, unresolved V genes explain less than half of the discrepancy, and the remainder lacks a known reason. This sample lists tens of thousands of clones; about 97% were detected once. The ten biggest clones cover approximately 0.3% of the sample. The clonotype was recovered from a human donor in good health. The sequenced material came from T cells isolated from PBMCs.

The bases read TGTGCCAGCAGTTTGTGGGTCCAGGGGCAAAACATTCAGTACTTC. Its protein reads: CASSLWVQGQNIQYF. The rearrangement combines TRBV6-5 with TRBJ2-4; TRBD1 is perhaps the D gene, given 6 matching bases. According to the germline V gene, CDR1 reads MNHEY and CDR2 reads SVGAGI. V drops 4 bases and J drops 5 bases, leaving 15 bases in between. The CDR3, from cysteine to phenylalanine, totals 15 residues. Only the CDR3 region is kept as DNA, spanning 45 bases read in frame from base 1.